The source of this TCR beta chain is a study of T cells in Graves' hyperthyroidism and ophthalmopathy. Germline CDR1 MNHEY, CDR2 SVGAGI. V was clipped by 1 base and J by 4 bases, with 8 bases between them. The CDR3 covers 15 residues. What was amplified from RNA transcripts were TCR beta CDR3 regions. The primer set for the first-round RT-PCR of the TCR CDR3 was HTBI. TCRdb passed the multiplex PCR reads through MiXCR, listing each CDR3 protein once. The table lists approximately 380,000 distinct CDR3 sequences, approximately 20% of them singletons. This clonotype was counted ten times or more. V gene TRBV6-5 combines with J gene TRBJ1-6; the D is unclear. Sequenced material: blood. This receptor was taken from a woman younger than 35 with Graves' hyperthyroidism. The CDR3 spells CASSYYRGYNSPLHF. CDR3 nucleotide sequence: TGTGCCAGCAGTTACTATCGAGGGTATAATTCACCCCTCCACTTT.